This TCR beta chain was identified in a study of cytomegalovirus exposure and HLA in healthy donors (TCRdb year 2017). Concerning the study at large: According to an earlier analysis of 587 of the donors, some 180 million T cells yielded roughly 110 million unique TCR beta sequences and less than 300 Gb of sequence data. An early release covering about 600 HLA-typed donors comprised approximately 290 gigabases of sequencing data and 65 million to 100 million unique TCR sequences. Of the 398 genotyped donors, 65% to 90% were placed in the genetic ancestry cluster associated with self-reported Caucasian donors. The study was designed to test whether signatures of past pathogen exposure could be identified by cataloging public T cell receptors. The T cell repertoires of under 700 subjects were profiled by immunosequencing and related to cytomegalovirus serostatus. Along with the roughly 700-subject first cohort, a separate validation cohort of over a hundred different subjects was used. To predict cytomegalovirus infection status, the study brought together high-throughput TCR immunosequencing, statistical association of individual TCRs with disease status, and machine learning. A later analysis re-analyzed previously published TCR beta repertoires from 666 donors and added high-resolution HLA genotyping to study TCR occurrence patterns. The later analysis used no new phenotypic data to find candidate immune exposures, relying instead on TCR beta sequences and their occurrence across donors. In an earlier analysis of 500 to 650 of the donors, high-throughput TCR beta sequencing was used to judge whether each TCR beta V gene segment behaved as functional or pseudogenic. Alongside the repertoire data, information on donor age, sex, ethnicity and CMV serostatus was compiled. Genome-wide SNP genotypes for about 60% of the roughly 670 donors were used in a later genetic analysis, which treated that subset as a discovery cohort. Every repertoire in the discovery cohort had been generated on one and the same sequencing platform. Class I and class II HLA loci were covered by the typing at four-digit resolution. The number of typed donors differed by locus: roughly 629-640 for A, B, C, DRB1 and DQB1; approximately 530 for DQA1; about 600 for DPA1; and roughly 490 for DPB1. Because of strong linkage in the cohort, 4 to 6 DR-DQ haplotypes were treated as single units for association and clustering. Among 398 genotyped donors of the cohort, an average of roughly 240,000 unique TCR beta nucleotide sequences were sequenced per donor, 15% to 20% of them non-productive.

Library method: the immunoSEQ multiplex PCR assay. The multiplex PCR relied on a mix of 60 forward primers for TCR Vbeta segments and 13 reverse primers for TCR Jbeta segments. The CDR3 region of rearranged TCR beta genes was amplified from genomic DNA by a multiplex PCR assay. Amplified TCR beta libraries were sequenced as 87-base-pair reads on the Illumina HiSeq System. The published analysis was carried out like this. A later analysis tallied some 79 million unique TCR beta chains across the 666 repertoires, and some 10 million of those chains were shared by two or more donors. Raw reads were error-corrected and collapsed into unique sequences by a nearest-neighbor algorithm in which closely related sequences were merged to remove PCR and sequencing errors. To assign V, D and J gene segments, CDR3 sequences were aligned to IMGT reference sequences. For a sequence to be retained, a match of at least six nucleotides to both a V gene segment and a J gene segment was required. A rearrangement counted as productive if the CDR3 had no stop codons and remained in frame with V and J, and every other rearrangement counted as non-productive. CDR3 was defined by IMGT convention, running from the second conserved V-encoded cysteine to the conserved J-encoded phenylalanine. The earlier analysis of about 590 of the donors excluded sequences that lacked an unambiguous match to a single V gene segment. An earlier analysis of 450 to 650 of the donors called V segments functional above 56.7% productive rearrangements and segregating when the between-donor standard deviation exceeded 5%. A statistical classification framework was built for diagnosing cytomegalovirus status from the catalog of TCR beta chain sequences. In a later analysis, TCR nucleotide sequences were compared against IMGT/GENE-DB human TR gene sequences so that V and J genes could be assigned. In a later analysis, CDR3 sequences and most-parsimonious VDJ recombination scenarios were assigned using the TCRdist pipeline. A later analysis defined each TCR beta chain by its CDR3 amino acid sequence plus V-gene family, and excluded reads lacking a unique V-gene family. In a later analysis, nearly 600 highly shared, low-generation-probability nucleotide sequences were removed to address suspected cross-contamination and a sequencing artifact. In a later analysis, a clonal expansion index for each public chain was calculated from normalized within-repertoire ranks of inferred template counts. In a later analysis, generation probabilities were computed using a VDJ recombination model fitted to out-of-frame rearrangements, and the results were checked against IGoR. In a later analysis, TCR-TCR, TCR-HLA and TCR-CMV co-occurrence was scored with hypergeometric tests, and a repertoire-size bias correction was applied to TCR pairs. A later analysis estimated false discovery rates by permuting HLA or CMV assignments 20 times. In a later analysis, co-occurring TCRs were grouped with DBSCAN, and TCRdist sequence similarity was added when clustering was performed within HLA-allele-positive subsets. For co-occurrence clustering, repertoires with fewer than 30,000 or more than 120,000 public chains were excluded, along with 5 or 6 repertoires with anomalous nucleotide sharing. Imported from immuneACCESS, the table was reduced by TCRdb to in-frame sequences with V and J called. These copies leave out some clones; in studies compared against another copy, an unresolved V gene accounts for under half, and the cause of the remainder is not known. Clonal size and the V and J genes are those of that table, whereas D and trimming came from the DNA. Present in this sample are about 140,000 clones, over 60% of which were seen just once. Together, the top ten hold 3.1% of the sample.

The trim is 6 bases for V and 6 bases for J, with a gap of 11 bases between the germline ends. For CDR1 and CDR2, the germline V gene lists MNHEY and SVGAGI. Including cysteine and phenylalanine, the CDR3 has 13 amino acids. Kept here is only the CDR3 DNA, which spans 39 bases and is read in frame from base 1. With respect to this clone: There is no known antigen for this receptor. It has no much larger one-base neighbor in the sample; base qualities were not kept.

The cohort was made up of around 720 healthy bone marrow donors. All cohort members were sampled while nominally healthy, although unrecorded immune exposures were likely present. The donor tested CMV seronegative and was one of the 352 seronegative cohort members. A peripheral blood sample was collected from each donor, and TCR beta sequencing was performed on peripheral blood mononuclear cells. Genomic DNA extraction from the blood cell samples was performed with the Qiagen DNeasy Blood Extraction Kit. The research as a whole found: In both the original and validation cohorts, the classifier was reported to diagnose cytomegalovirus status with high specificity and sensitivity. An association between a missense DCLRE1C variant and V-gene and J-gene trimming of TCR beta chains was found in a later genetic analysis and replicated in an independent cohort. Because HLA typing was missing for some donors at each locus, association tests included only the typed subset. According to a later analysis, parvovirus B19, influenza, CMV and Epstein-Barr virus appeared linked to several top co-occurrence clusters. Correlated functional status among segregating V segments might be attributable to linkage disequilibrium, but an unknown experimental factor could not be ruled out. An earlier analysis of around 500 of the donors showed that most TCR beta V segments appeared in productive rearrangements either about 87% or about 30% of the time, which broadly matched IMGT annotations. A later analysis found that TCR association rates varied across HLA loci, with DRB1 alleles showing the most associated TCRs and HLA-C alleles the fewest. Assigning TCR associations to individual alleles was difficult when HLA alleles, especially DR and DQ, strongly co-occurred. Three of the identified cytomegalovirus-associated TCR beta chains were confirmed in vitro to be specific for cytomegalovirus antigens. The presence/absence analyses assumed that sequencing depth was roughly uniform across donors, and that assumption may not be true. The cohort was sequenced for TCR beta chains only, and without alpha or paired-chain data the features that could be detected were limited. Because counts were too low, seventeen rarely observed V segments, including chromosome 9 orphons, were left out of the earlier analysis of about 620 of the donors. While some public TCRs were present in many individuals, most TCR sequences turned up only very rarely across donors. In a later analysis, around 17,000 TCR beta sequences were associated with specific HLA alleles at a false discovery rate of 0.05. The 87-base-pair reads could not distinguish some IMGT-functional V segments, including TRBV6-2 and TRBV6-3, so those segments were excluded. It was suggested by the authors that the approach could potentially be generalized to other disease states and immunological phenotypes. According to a later genetic analysis, donors in an Asian-associated ancestry cluster had fewer N-insertions in productive TCRs than the roughly 670-donor mean. A cluster of highly shared sequence variants was judged likely to represent a technical artifact of the sequencing pipeline. Compared with equally common non-associated chains, HLA-associated TCR beta chains in a later analysis were more clonally expanded and had lower generation probabilities. The only immune exposure information available for the cohort was CMV serostatus. According to a later analysis, most CMV-associated TCR beta chains appeared to be HLA-restricted, and the HLA associations seemed to be driven largely by CMV exposure. A further reported finding was that TCR beta sequences accurately predicted the HLA-A and HLA-B alleles for most subjects in the first cohort. In the study, approximately 160 TCR beta chains were listed as associated with cytomegalovirus.

The chain is made from TRBV6-5 and TRBJ2-2; perhaps TRBD2 is the D gene, with 5 bases matching. Material for sequencing was PBMCs. The receptor comes from a man aged 35-49 years in good health and CMV-seronegative. CDR3 sequence: CASRFLGAGELFF. In nucleotides, the sequence is TGTGCCAGCAGGTTTCTCGGGGCCGGGGAGCTGTTTTTT.